The entry below gives a single T cell receptor beta chain sequence along with its context. This receptor's antigen is unknown. No base quality information exists; no much larger clone differs at one position. The data are from a study of PD-L1 blockade in urothelial cancer (dated 2017 in TCRdb). About the investigation overall: All patients started therapy around 2014 and received atezolizumab 1,200 mg intravenously every 3 weeks. The study, an exploratory multi-omic analysis, examined somatic, immune and clinical correlates of response to PD-L1 blockade with atezolizumab in urothelial cancer. Blood samples gave a median of about 150,000 T cells and tens of thousands of unique TCRs, with a median clonality of approximately 0.078. Some ten patients reached durable clinical benefit, while about 19 patients did not. Whole exome sequencing and RNA sequencing of pretreatment tumors were performed alongside TCR sequencing in the same patients. Durable clinical benefit was defined as progression-free survival longer than 6 months, and TCR features were also tested against progression-free and overall survival. Blood samples were analyzed at 3 weeks after treatment start (second dose) and at 6 weeks after treatment start. An ECOG performance status of 0 or 1 was recorded for the patients, and 0 to 3 prior chemotherapy regimens had been received by the patients. Just over 28 patients had pretreatment blood TCR-seq, some 25 had at least one posttreatment blood collection, and some 25 had tumor TCR-seq. About 90% of the 29 patients were identified as males with urothelial cancer of bladder origin, and a prior smoking history was reported by 18 of 29 patients. Pretreatment tumor samples, along with matched peripheral blood serially collected before and after atezolizumab treatment, were subjected to TCR sequencing.

The study at large found these results: Because the sample size was small (n ≈ 29) and many exploratory analyses were performed, the results are intended to be hypothesis-generating. A pretreatment peripheral blood TCR clonality below the median was linked to improved progression-free and overall survival. Greater expansion of tumor-associated TCR clones in peripheral blood 3 weeks after the start of treatment was observed in patients with durable benefit (n of about 20, p = 0.022).

CDR3 length: 15 amino acids, cysteine to phenylalanine. The retained sequence is limited to the CDR3, 45 bases, with the frame set at the first base. V and J are truncated by 0 bases and 1 base respectively, leaving an intervening sequence of 7 bases. Taken from the germline V gene, the CDR1 and CDR2 loops are SGHRS and YFSETQ. Synthetic TCR analog templates were spiked into each PCR so that absolute template abundance could be estimated from read counts. The immunoSEQ assay was used to amplify TCRbeta CDR3 regions from genomic DNA with bias-controlled V and J gene primers. Sequencing of rearranged TCRbeta segments was performed at approximately 20X coverage. The paper's data handling went like this. Sequencing errors were corrected by clustering, and CDR3s were annotated against IMGT so that V, D and J genes could be assigned. Out-of-frame and stop-codon sequences were excluded, and only productive TCRbeta rearrangements were used in downstream analyses. To compute clonality, Shannon entropy was normalized by the log of the number of unique productive sequences and then subtracted from one. Clones differing between time points or between blood and tumor were identified using Fisher's exact test with Benjamini-Hochberg correction, with an adjusted p below 0.01 applied as the threshold. As stored in TCRdb, this immuneACCESS dataset retains in-frame rearrangements with V and J assigned. A fraction of the clones does not appear; measured against another copy, unresolved V genes explain less than half of the discrepancy, and the remainder lacks a known reason. V and J calls and clone size are as listed in that table; D and trimming were resolved from the DNA. The sample table contains about 38,000 clones; only one count was recorded for about 93% of them. Approximately 8% of the sample is in the top ten clones.

The cohort included about 27 patients with locally advanced or metastatic urothelial carcinoma who were treated at Memorial Sloan Kettering on a trial protocol. Peripheral blood mononuclear cells were collected from each patient pretreatment and during treatment, giving between 1 and 8 total time points per patient. The Qiagen DNeasy Blood extraction kit was used to purify genomic DNA from total PBMCs and tumor samples. PBMCs were collected pretreatment and during treatment, and were isolated and stored as previously described. The receptor was derived from a man in his 70s with urothelial cancer. The starting material was PBMCs, obtained around atezolizumab (anti-PD-L1) treatment. This chain is built from TRBV5-1 and TRBJ2-2, with the D segment identity uncertain. For the CDR3, the sequence is CASSLAGGNTGELFF. The bases are TGCGCCAGCAGCTTGGCCGGCGGGAACACCGGGGAGCTGTTTTTT.